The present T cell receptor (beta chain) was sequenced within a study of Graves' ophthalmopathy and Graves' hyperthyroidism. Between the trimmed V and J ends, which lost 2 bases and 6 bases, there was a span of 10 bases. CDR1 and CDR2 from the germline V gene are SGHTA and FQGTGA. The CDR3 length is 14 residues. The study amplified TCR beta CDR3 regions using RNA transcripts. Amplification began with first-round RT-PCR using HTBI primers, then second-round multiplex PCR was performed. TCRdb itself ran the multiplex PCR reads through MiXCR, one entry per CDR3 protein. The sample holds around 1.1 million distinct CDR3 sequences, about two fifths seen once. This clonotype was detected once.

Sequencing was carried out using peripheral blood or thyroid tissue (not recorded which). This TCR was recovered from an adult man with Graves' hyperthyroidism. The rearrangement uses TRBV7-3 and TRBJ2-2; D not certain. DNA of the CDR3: TGTGCCAGCAGCTTATGGTCGCTGTCCGGGGAGCTGTTTTTT. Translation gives CASSLWSLSGELFF.